These 9 T cell receptor beta chains were sequenced from one sample in a study of blood T cell repertoires in COVID-19. TCRdb's copy holds only in-frame clones and misses some; the assay was immunoSEQ multiplex PCR. The data hold about 110,000 clones, with just under 90% observed a single time. The sequencing input was peripheral blood. The receptors stem from a human donor in a cohort sampled during active COVID-19.

The V gene is TRBV10-3, the J gene TRBJ2-7; 8 bases match TRBD1. J was trimmed by 2 bases and V by 6 bases; bases with no gene match: 12. Germline lookup yields CDR1 ENHRY and CDR2 SYGVKD. The CDR3 spans 16 residues. CDR3 bases: TGTGCCATCAGCCCCCAGGGGGCCCGGGGCCCCTACGAGCAGTACTTC. It translates to CAISPQGARGPYEQYF.

J is TRBJ2-3 and V is TRBV19; possible D gene TRBD1, 5 bases. This CDR3 has 13 residues. With 10 bases removed from V and 3 bases from J, the gap between germline ends came to 14 bases. Germline values: CDR1 LNHDA, CDR2 SQIVND (reference sequence). CDR3 DNA: TGTGCCACCCGTGCGCCAGGGACAGATACGCAGTATTTT. Translating gives CATRAPGTDTQYF.

The V gene is TRBV6-5, the J gene TRBJ1-2; the D gene is possibly TRBD1 (6 bases). Germline V gene sequence: CDR1 MNHEY, CDR2 SVGAGI. The CDR3 consists of 13 residues. Trimming removed 2 bases from V and 8 bases from J, with 12 bases in between. The CDR3 DNA is TGTGCCAGCAGTTACCCGGACAGCCTCGGCTACACCTTC. This translates into CASSYPDSLGYTF.

In DNA, the CDR3 is TGTGCCAGCAGCCGCCAAGGGGTTACAGGCTGGGAACCCCTCCACTTT. As protein: CASSRQGVTGWEPLHF. The rearrangement joins TRBV27 to TRBJ1-6, with D perhaps TRBD1 (5 bases). CDR1 and CDR2 (germline): MNHEY, SMNVEV (reference sequence). V was clipped by 6 bases and J by 12 bases, with 24 bases between them. The CDR3 has 16 amino acids.

As DNA, the CDR3 is TGTGCCAGCAGCTCACGCCTGGTGGACAGGGGGCGGCGAGGCACTGAAGCTTTCTTT. Amino acids: CASSSRLVDRGRRGTEAFF. The V and J genes are TRBV11-3 and TRBJ1-1; 11 positions match TRBD1. With 4 bases clipped from V and 4 bases from J, the junction kept 17 bases outside the gene matches. The CDR3 spans 19 residues. The germline V gene has CDR1 SGHNT and CDR2 YENEEA.

This clone was picked up one time. The rearrangement uses TRBV6-4 and TRBJ2-1; D call uncertain. The CDR3 runs 16 residues. The V gene's germline CDR1 is MRHNA and CDR2 SNTAGT. The ends were cut back, 0 bases at V and 1 base at J, with 10 bases in the middle. Here the CDR3 reads CASSDSAVLSYNEQFF. Here the CDR3 DNA reads TGTGCCAGCAGTGACTCGGCGGTTTTATCCTACAATGAGCAGTTCTTC.

The gene calls are TRBV19 and TRBJ2-1, with 11 positions matching TRBD2. Germline CDR1 and CDR2: LNHDA and SQIVND (reference sequence). V shed 5 bases and J 10 bases; nucleotides not matched to a gene: 7. The CDR3 length is 14 residues. This CDR3 is CASSLLAGVGEQFF. CDR3 bases: TGTGCCAGTAGTTTACTAGCGGGGGTCGGGGAGCAGTTCTTC.

The chain recombines TRBV29-1 with TRBJ2-1; TRBD1 agrees at 10 bases. Looked up from germline, CDR1 is SQVTM and CDR2 is ANQGSEA. Germline trimming cut 4 bases from V and 7 bases from J; bases unmatched to any gene: 10. The CDR3 totals 15 residues. The CDR3 sequence: CSVALTGGAKNEQFF. The CDR3 DNA reads TGCAGCGTTGCATTGACAGGGGGCGCGAAAAATGAGCAGTTCTTC.

The rearrangement joins TRBV5-1 to TRBJ2-1; 12 nucleotides align to TRBD2. CDR3 length: 18 amino acids. With 0 bases clipped from V and 4 bases from J, the junction kept 8 bases outside the gene matches. CDR1 SGHRS and CDR2 YFSETQ come from the germline V gene. CDR3 sequence reads: CASSLEILAGGWYNEQFF. Here the CDR3 DNA reads TGCGCCAGCAGCTTGGAGATACTAGCGGGGGGTTGGTACAATGAGCAGTTCTTC.